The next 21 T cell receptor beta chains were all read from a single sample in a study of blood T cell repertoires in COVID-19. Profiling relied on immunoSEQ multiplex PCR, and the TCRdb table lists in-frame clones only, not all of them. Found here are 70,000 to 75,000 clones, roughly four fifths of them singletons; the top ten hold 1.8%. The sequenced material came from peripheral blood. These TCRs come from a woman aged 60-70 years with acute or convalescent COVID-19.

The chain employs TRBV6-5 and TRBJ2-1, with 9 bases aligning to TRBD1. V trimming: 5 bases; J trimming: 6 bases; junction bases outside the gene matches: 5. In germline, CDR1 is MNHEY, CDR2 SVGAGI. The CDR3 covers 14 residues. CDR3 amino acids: CASSNRGRVNEQFF. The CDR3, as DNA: TGTGCCAGCAGTAACAGGGGGCGAGTCAATGAGCAGTTCTTC.

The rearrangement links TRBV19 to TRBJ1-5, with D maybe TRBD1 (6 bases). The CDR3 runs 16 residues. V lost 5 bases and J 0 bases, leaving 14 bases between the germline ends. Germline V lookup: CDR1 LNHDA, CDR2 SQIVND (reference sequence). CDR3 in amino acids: CASSRRGGDSNQPQHF. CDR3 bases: TGTGCCAGTAGTCGGAGGGGGGGGGATAGCAATCAGCCCCAGCATTTT.

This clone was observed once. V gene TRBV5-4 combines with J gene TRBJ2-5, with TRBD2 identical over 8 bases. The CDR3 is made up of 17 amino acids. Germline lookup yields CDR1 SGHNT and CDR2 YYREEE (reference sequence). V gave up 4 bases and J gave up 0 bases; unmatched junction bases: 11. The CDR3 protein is CASSERRLAQNQETQYF. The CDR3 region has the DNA TGTGCCAGCAGCGAACGAAGACTAGCGCAAAACCAAGAGACCCAGTACTTC.

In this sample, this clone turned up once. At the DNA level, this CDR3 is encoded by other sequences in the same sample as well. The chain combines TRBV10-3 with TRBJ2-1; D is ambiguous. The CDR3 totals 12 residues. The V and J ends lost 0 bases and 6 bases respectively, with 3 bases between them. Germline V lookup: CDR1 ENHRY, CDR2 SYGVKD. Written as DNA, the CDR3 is TGTGCCATCAGTGAGTCGAGCAATGAGCAGTTCTTC. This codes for CAISESSNEQFF.

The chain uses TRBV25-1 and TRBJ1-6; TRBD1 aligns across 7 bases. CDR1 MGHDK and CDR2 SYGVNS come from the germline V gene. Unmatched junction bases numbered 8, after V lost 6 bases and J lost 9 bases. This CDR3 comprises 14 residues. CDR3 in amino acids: CASRQGSLASPLHF. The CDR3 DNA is TGTGCCAGCAGACAGGGGTCCTTAGCTTCACCCCTCCACTTT.

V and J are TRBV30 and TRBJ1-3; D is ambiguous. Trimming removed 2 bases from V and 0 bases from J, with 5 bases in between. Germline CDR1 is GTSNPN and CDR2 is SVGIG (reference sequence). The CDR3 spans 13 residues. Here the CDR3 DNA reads TGTGCCTGGAGTCGGGACTCTGGAAACACCATATATTTT. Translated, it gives CAWSRDSGNTIYF.

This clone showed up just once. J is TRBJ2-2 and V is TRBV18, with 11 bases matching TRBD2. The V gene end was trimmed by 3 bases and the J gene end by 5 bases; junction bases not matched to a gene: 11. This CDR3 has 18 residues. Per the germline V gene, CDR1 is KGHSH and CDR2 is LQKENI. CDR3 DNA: TGTGCCAGCTCACCTCCGGGACTAGCGGATAAAGGGACCGGGGAGCTGTTTTTT. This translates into CASSPPGLADKGTGELFF.

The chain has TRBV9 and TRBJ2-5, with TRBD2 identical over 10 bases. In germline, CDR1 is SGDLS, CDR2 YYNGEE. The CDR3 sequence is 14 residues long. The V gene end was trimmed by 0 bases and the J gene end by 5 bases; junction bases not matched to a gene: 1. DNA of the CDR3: TGTGCCAGCAGCGTAGGGACTAGCGGTGAGACCCAGTACTTC. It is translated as CASSVGTSGETQYF.

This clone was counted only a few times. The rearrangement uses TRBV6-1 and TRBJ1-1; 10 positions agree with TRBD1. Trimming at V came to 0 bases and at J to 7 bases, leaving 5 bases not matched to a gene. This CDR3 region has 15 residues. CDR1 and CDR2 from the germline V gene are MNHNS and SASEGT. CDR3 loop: CASSEARQGADEAFF. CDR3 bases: TGTGCCAGCAGTGAAGCAAGACAGGGGGCGGATGAAGCTTTCTTT.

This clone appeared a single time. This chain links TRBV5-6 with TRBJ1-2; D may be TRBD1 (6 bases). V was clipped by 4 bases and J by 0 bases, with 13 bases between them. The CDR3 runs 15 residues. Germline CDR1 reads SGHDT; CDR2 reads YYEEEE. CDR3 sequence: CASSDSGEANYGYTF. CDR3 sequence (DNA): TGTGCCAGCAGCGACTCAGGGGAAGCTAACTATGGCTACACCTTC.

The CDR3, as DNA: TGCGCCAGCAGCGGAGGGCTGAACACTGAAGCTTTCTTT. Translated, it gives CASSGGLNTEAFF. This chain uses TRBV5-1 with TRBJ1-1; no reliable D call. Trimming cost V 4 bases and J 0 bases, with 7 bases left between them. The CDR3 extends over 13 amino acids. Germline V gene sequence: CDR1 SGHRS, CDR2 YFSETQ. The full variable domain, rest sourced from reference TRBV5-1 and TRBJ1-1, is KAGVTQTPRYLIKTRGQQVTLSCSPISGHRSVSWYQQTPGQGLQFLFEYFSETQRNKGNFPGRFSGRQFSNSRSEMNVSTLELGDSALYLCASSGGLNTEAFFGQGTRLTVV.

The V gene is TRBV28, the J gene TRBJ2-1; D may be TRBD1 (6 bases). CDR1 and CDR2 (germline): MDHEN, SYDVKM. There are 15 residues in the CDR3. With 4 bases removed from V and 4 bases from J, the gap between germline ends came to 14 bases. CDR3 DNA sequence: TGTGCCAGCAGTTCGCCGGGACATCGGTACAATGAGCAGTTCTTC. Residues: CASSSPGHRYNEQFF.

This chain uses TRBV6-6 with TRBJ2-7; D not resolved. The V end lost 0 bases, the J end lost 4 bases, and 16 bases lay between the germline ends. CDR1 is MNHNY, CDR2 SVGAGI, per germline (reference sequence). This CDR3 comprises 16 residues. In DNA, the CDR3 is TGTGCCAGCAGTTACTCGGAAGGAGTCCCTCCATACGAGCAGTACTTC. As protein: CASSYSEGVPPYEQYF.

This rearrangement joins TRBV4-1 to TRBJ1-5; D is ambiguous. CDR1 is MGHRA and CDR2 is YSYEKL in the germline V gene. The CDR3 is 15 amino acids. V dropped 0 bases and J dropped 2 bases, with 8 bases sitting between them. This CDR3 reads CASSQEEERNQPQHF. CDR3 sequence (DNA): TGCGCCAGCAGCCAAGAGGAGGAGCGCAATCAGCCCCAGCATTTT.

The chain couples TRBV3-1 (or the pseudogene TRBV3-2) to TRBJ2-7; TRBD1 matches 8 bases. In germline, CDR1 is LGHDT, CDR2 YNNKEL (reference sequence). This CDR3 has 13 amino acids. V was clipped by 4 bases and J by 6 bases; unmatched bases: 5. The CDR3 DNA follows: TGTGCCAGCAGCCTGGACAGGGCGGGCGAGCAGTACTTC. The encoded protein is CASSLDRAGEQYF.

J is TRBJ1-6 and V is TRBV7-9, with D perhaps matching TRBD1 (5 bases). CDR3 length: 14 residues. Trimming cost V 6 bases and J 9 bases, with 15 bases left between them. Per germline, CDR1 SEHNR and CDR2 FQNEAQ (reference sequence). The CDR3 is CASSLRDGRSPLHF. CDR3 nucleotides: TGTGCCAGCAGTCTCAGGGATGGCCGTTCACCCCTCCACTTT.

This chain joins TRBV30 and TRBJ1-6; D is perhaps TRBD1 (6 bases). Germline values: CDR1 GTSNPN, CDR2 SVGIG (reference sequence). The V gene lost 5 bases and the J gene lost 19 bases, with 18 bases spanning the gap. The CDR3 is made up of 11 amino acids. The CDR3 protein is CAWGQGQASHF. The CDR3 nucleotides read TGTGCCTGGGGCCAGGGGCAGGCTTCGCACTTT.

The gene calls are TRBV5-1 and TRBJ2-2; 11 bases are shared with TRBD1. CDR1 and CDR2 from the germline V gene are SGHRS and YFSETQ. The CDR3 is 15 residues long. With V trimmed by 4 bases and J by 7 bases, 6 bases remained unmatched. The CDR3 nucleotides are TGCGCCAGCAGCCAAGGACAGGGGGCAGGCGGGGAGCTGTTTTTT. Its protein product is CASSQGQGAGGELFF.

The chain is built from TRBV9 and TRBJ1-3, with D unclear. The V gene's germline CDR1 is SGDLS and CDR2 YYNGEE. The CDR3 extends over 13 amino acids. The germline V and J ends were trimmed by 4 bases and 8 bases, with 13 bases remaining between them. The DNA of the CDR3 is TGTGCCAGCAGCTCCAGAATGGAGGACACCATATATTTT. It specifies CASSSRMEDTIYF.

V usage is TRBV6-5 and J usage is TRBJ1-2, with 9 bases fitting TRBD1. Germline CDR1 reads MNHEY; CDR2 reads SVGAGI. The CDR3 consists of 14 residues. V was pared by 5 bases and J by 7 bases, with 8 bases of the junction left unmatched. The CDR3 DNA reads TGTGCCAGCAGTCAGGACAGGGGTATTTCTGGCTACACCTTC. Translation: CASSQDRGISGYTF.

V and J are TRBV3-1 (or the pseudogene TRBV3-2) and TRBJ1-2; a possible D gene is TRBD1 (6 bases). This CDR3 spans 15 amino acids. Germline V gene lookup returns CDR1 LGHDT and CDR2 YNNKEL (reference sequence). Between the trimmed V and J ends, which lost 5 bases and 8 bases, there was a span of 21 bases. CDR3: CASSFQGGKGNGYTF. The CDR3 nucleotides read TGTGCCAGCAGCTTTCAAGGGGGTAAAGGGAACGGCTACACCTTC.